The rows below give T cell receptor beta chains drawn from one sample of a study of blood T cell repertoires in COVID-19. The assay was immunoSEQ multiplex PCR, and TCRdb's table has in-frame clones only and misses some. The sample shows 430,000 or so clones, approximately 90% of them seen only once. The sequencing sample was made of peripheral blood. The receptors shown here come from a man younger than 30 with COVID-19, enrolled during active disease. Each CDR3 is given with its conserved first and last residue.

v_call	j_call	cdr3_aa
TRBV25-1	TRBJ1-2	CASSGSGQNYGYTF
TRBV6-5	TRBJ1-3	CASRDRPGSGNTIYF
TRBV6-4	TRBJ1-3	CASRGLQGYRNTIYF
TRBV6-5	TRBJ1-2	CASSYAGALYGYTF
TRBV18	TRBJ2-3	CASSSRAGGFDTQYF
TRBV7-9	TRBJ2-7	CASSQGTVSGREQYF
TRBV29-1	TRBJ1-5	CSVAGEGDQPQHF
TRBV12-3/TRBV12-4	TRBJ1-5	CASTRGYQPQHF
TRBV2	TRBJ1-6	CASSERPGNSPLHF
TRBV5-4	TRBJ2-3	CASGTSTDTQYF
TRBV7-9	TRBJ2-3	CASNIKRGTSDTQYF
TRBV7-9	TRBJ2-1	CASSQGYEQFF
TRBV21-1	TRBJ1-1	CARQTAGNTEAFF
TRBV2	TRBJ2-1	CASSGEAYNEQFF
TRBV5-4	TRBJ2-3	CASRQREPDTQYF
TRBV30	TRBJ1-3	CAWKLFGNTIYF
TRBV5-1	TRBJ2-7	CASSIRQGGNEQYF
TRBV10-2	TRBJ2-5	CASRLAGSGETQYF
TRBV25-1	TRBJ1-2	CASSDGTGGANDYGYTF
TRBV6-6	TRBJ2-1	CASSPRLAGSSYNEQFF
TRBV7-2	TRBJ2-7	CASSSWGTGQGTYEQYF
TRBV7-8	TRBJ2-7	CASSIRDRGSEQYF
TRBV6-5	TRBJ2-5	CASRTGGSQETQYF
TRBV18	TRBJ1-1	CASSPPEFRDPGRAFF
TRBV10-3	TRBJ1-2	CAISDSGNYGYTF
TRBV2	TRBJ2-7	CASSPGTASYEQYF
TRBV5-1	TRBJ2-2	CASSLAIQNTGELFF
TRBV5-4	TRBJ2-5	CASSPSRGGGEGRETQYF
TRBV4-1	TRBJ2-5	CASSQGNSGGFQETQYF
TRBV29-1	TRBJ1-1	CSVGGLNTEAFF
TRBV2	TRBJ1-1	CASSLDPNTEAFF
TRBV4-1	TRBJ2-7	CASSPVGREKRERYEQYF
TRBV4-1	TRBJ2-3	CASSQAPFDTQYF
TRBV15	TRBJ2-2	CATSSRTGFNTGELFF
TRBV19	TRBJ1-5	CASSIRNGGRGSNQPQHF
TRBV11-2	TRBJ2-7	CASSPLIGIYEQYF
TRBV12-5	TRBJ2-7	CASGSAGTGGGYEQYF
TRBV5-4	TRBJ2-3	CASSLAGGDTQYF
TRBV3-1/TRBV3-2	TRBJ1-1	CASSHNTGRNTEAFF
TRBV27	TRBJ1-4	CASGLAGTGQEKLFF
TRBV5-4	TRBJ2-2	CASSSRVAGYTGELFF
TRBV7-9	TRBJ1-4	CAIPGINEKLFF
TRBV2	TRBJ2-1	CASSLPGQGAGEQFF
TRBV3-1/TRBV3-2	TRBJ2-3	CASSQESPPRGTDTQYF
TRBV6-4	TRBJ1-2	CASSASRGSIYGYTF
TRBV3-1/TRBV3-2	TRBJ2-3	CASSESTDTQYF
TRBV29-1	TRBJ2-4	CSVKDTYKTLAKNIQYF
TRBV6-5	TRBJ1-1	CASNPGRENTEAFF
TRBV21-1	TRBJ2-2	CASSVSMGRRGGHTGELFF
TRBV2	TRBJ2-7	CASSEGQGAGEQYF